This TCR beta chain was found in a study of blood T cell repertoires in COVID-19. Study at large: Specimens from acute and convalescent COVID-19 originated in the United States, Italy and Spain. In each case, the material was cDNA or gDNA derived from T cells, B-cell-depleted T cells, or PBMCs.

Losses at the gene ends were 4 bases for V and 0 bases for J; bases not matched to a gene: 7. CDR1 and CDR2 from the germline V gene are SGHDT and YYEEEE. The CDR3 covers 16 residues. In the authors' workflow: Nucleated cell number was recorded as an estimate derived from reference gene primer amplification. Here immunoSEQ multiplex PCR was the method, and the copy in TCRdb shows in-frame clones only, minus some. For V, J and clone size, that table is used; D and trimming come from the DNA. The sample lists under 50,000 clones; just over 90% were seen once. Patients at the Seattle site were enrolled during active infection and followed longitudinally.

Sequencing was done on a sample of peripheral blood. This TCR came from a man between 60 and 75 years old with COVID-19, enrolled during active disease. The V gene is TRBV5-6, the J gene TRBJ1-2; 9 bases align to TRBD1. The CDR3 region is CASSPWGQGANYGYTF. The CDR3 DNA follows: TGTGCCAGCAGCCCATGGGGACAGGGCGCTAACTATGGCTACACCTTC.